What follows are 18 T cell receptor beta chains derived from one specimen sequenced in a study of cytomegalovirus exposure and HLA in healthy donors. Primers for the PCR totalled 60 Vbeta and 13 Jbeta. Using immunoSEQ multiplex PCR, the repertoire was profiled, and TCRdb retains in-frame clones only, with some absent. Altogether some 98,000 clones are present, 81% being singletons, with the ten largest covering around 10%. The sample was PBMCs. The receptors shown here come from a human donor in good health.

The rearrangement uses TRBV21-1 and TRBJ2-1; the table assigns TRBD2, which was not confirmed against the DNA. TRBV21-1 is termed a pseudogene. CDR3 length: 16 residues. This chain's CDR3 is CANLAAGAPLLNEQFF. For the CDR3, the DNA is TGTGCCAACCTTGCGGCGGGGGCCCCCCTCCTCAATGAGCAGTTCTTC.

Comment on this clone: Other nucleotide sequences from this sample produce the same CDR3. The V call is TRBV27, the J call TRBJ1-5; a possible D gene is TRBD1 (5 bases). The CDR3 runs 13 residues. Looked up from germline, CDR1 is MNHEY and CDR2 is SMNVEV (reference sequence). V was clipped by 3 bases and J by 4 bases, with 7 bases between them. The CDR3 DNA sequence: TGTGCCAGCAGTTTGCGGGGGAATCAGCCCCAGCATTTT. Translating it yields CASSLRGNQPQHF.

This chain uses TRBV28 with TRBJ1-2; 7 nucleotides line up with TRBD1. Germline V gene data show CDR1 as MDHEN and CDR2 as SYDVKM. This CDR3 spans 14 amino acids. Trimming cost V 2 bases and J 6 bases; bases outside gene matches: 6. CDR3 amino acids: CASSLSTGAHGYTF. CDR3 bases: TGTGCCAGCAGTTTAAGTACAGGGGCACATGGCTACACCTTC.

This clone was found once. Other DNA sequences in the same sample also yield this CDR3. The J gene is TRBJ2-7, the V gene TRBV7-2, with D possibly being TRBD2 (5 bases). Trimming cost V 1 base and J 3 bases, with 7 bases left between them. The CDR3 is 13 amino acids. CDR1 is SGHTA and CDR2 is FQGNSA in the germline V gene. The CDR3 DNA is TGTGCCAGCAGCTTAGGGCGGGTCTACGAGCAGTACTTC. Its translation is CASSLGRVYEQYF.

In this sample, this clone turned up a few times. The chain employs TRBV25-1 and TRBJ1-5; no firm D call. Trimming stripped 1 base from V and 5 bases from J, with 9 bases between. The CDR3 consists of 14 residues. Germline V CDR1 and CDR2: MGHDK, SYGVNS. The DNA for the CDR3 is TGTGCCAGCAGTGAATTTAATTTTGATCAGCCCCAGCATTTT. This encodes CASSEFNFDQPQHF.

The genes are TRBV4-3 and TRBJ2-1; D possibly corresponds to TRBD1 (6 bases). The V and J ends lost 1 base and 7 bases respectively, with 14 bases between them. This CDR3 is built from 15 residues. Germline lookup yields CDR1 LGHNA and CDR2 YSLEER. The CDR3 region has the DNA TGCGCCAGCAGCCAAGTATCTACAGGGCAAAATGAGCAGTTCTTC. Translation gives CASSQVSTGQNEQFF.

This chain links TRBV18 with TRBJ1-2; 9 positions agree with TRBD1. Germline CDR1 and CDR2: KGHSH and LQKENI. With V trimmed by 3 bases and J by 3 bases, 5 bases remained unmatched. The CDR3 runs 15 residues. The CDR3 spells CASSPPDRGDYGYTF. The DNA of the CDR3 is TGTGCCAGCTCACCCCCGGACAGGGGAGACTATGGCTACACCTTC.

The V gene is TRBV6-1, the J gene TRBJ2-1, with D unclear. The germline gives CDR1 MNHNS, CDR2 SASEGT. V was cut by 6 bases and J by 8 bases, with 17 bases left in between. CDR3 length: 14 residues. The CDR3 DNA is TGTGCCAGCAGCGAGCCCAAACAGTACCATGAGCAGTTCTTC. It specifies CASSEPKQYHEQFF.

V usage is TRBV5-5 and J usage is TRBJ1-1; D not certain. The V end was cut by 0 bases, the J end by 6 bases, with 9 bases between. The CDR3 is 13 residues long. Germline V gene sequence: CDR1 SGHKS, CDR2 YYEKEE (reference sequence). The CDR3 nucleotides read TGTGCCAGCAGCTTGGAGGCTGGGCCTGAAGCTTTCTTT. Amino acids: CASSLEAGPEAFF.

This clone has just a few counts. This chain uses TRBV4-2 with TRBJ2-1; 13 nucleotides line up with TRBD2. The CDR3 consists of 17 residues. V lost 4 bases to trimming and J lost 5 bases; unmatched junction nucleotides: 8. Germline V gives CDR1 LGHNA, CDR2 YNFKEQ. Here the CDR3 reads CASSRGLAGALDNEQFF. CDR3 nucleotides: TGTGCCAGCAGCCGCGGACTAGCGGGAGCTTTAGACAATGAGCAGTTCTTC.

This chain joins TRBV27 and TRBJ2-7, with 8 bases identical to TRBD1. The CDR3 length is 15 residues. Germline CDR1 reads MNHEY; CDR2 reads SMNVEV (reference sequence). With V trimmed by 5 bases and J by 7 bases, 13 bases remained unmatched. CDR3 sequence reads: CASSPPDRVFGEQYF. The CDR3 DNA follows: TGTGCCAGCAGTCCACCGGACAGGGTCTTTGGGGAGCAGTACTTC.

The V call is TRBV15, the J call TRBJ2-7, with TRBD2 as a possible D gene (6 bases). V lost 0 bases to trimming and J lost 7 bases, with 10 bases between them. CDR3 size: 13 residues. Germline CDR1 and CDR2: LNHNV and YYDKDF (reference sequence). The CDR3 region has the DNA TGTGCCACCAGCAGAGAGATGGAGGGGGAGCAGTACTTC. Its translation is CATSREMEGEQYF.

The rearrangement joins TRBV27 to TRBJ2-1, with TRBD2 matching over 9 bases. This CDR3 region has 16 residues. The germline V gene has CDR1 MNHEY and CDR2 SMNVEV (reference sequence). With V trimmed by 5 bases and J by 3 bases, 8 bases remained unmatched. For the CDR3, the DNA is TGTGCCAGCAGTCCGTATAGCGGGGGACGCTACAATGAGCAGTTCTTC. Protein product: CASSPYSGGRYNEQFF.

This clone was detected only a few times. V usage is TRBV7-3 and J usage is TRBJ1-1; D may be TRBD1 (6 bases). Germline CDR1 reads SGHTA; CDR2 reads FQGTGA. Between the trimmed V and J ends, which lost 1 base and 2 bases, there was a span of 8 bases. There are 14 residues in the CDR3. The CDR3 loop reads CASSLIGGNTEAFF. The CDR3 DNA follows: TGTGCCAGCAGCTTAATTGGGGGCAACACTGAAGCTTTCTTT. Using reference TRBV7-3 and TRBJ1-1 for the parts outside the CDR3, the full variable domain is GAGVSQTPSNKVTEKGKYVELRCDPISGHTALYWYRQSLGQGPEFLIYFQGTGAADDSGLPNDRFFAVRPEGSVSTLKIQRTERGDSAVYLCASSLIGGNTEAFFGQGTRLTVV.

The table lists this clone with a few counts. J is TRBJ2-7 and V is TRBV4-3, with D tentatively TRBD1 (6 bases). Germline CDR1 LGHNA, CDR2 YSLEER. Trimming pared 4 bases from V and 6 bases from J, leaving 10 bases between. The CDR3 sequence is 12 residues long. This chain's CDR3 is CASSPGTSEQYF. The CDR3 DNA reads TGCGCCAGCAGCCCGGGGACATCCGAGCAGTACTTC.

The chain joins TRBV5-4 to TRBJ2-3, with 12 bases fitting TRBD2. Germline assignment: CDR1 SGHNT and CDR2 YYREEE (reference sequence). The CDR3 sequence is 16 residues long. V dropped 4 bases and J dropped 2; count of bases not matched to a gene: 5. For the CDR3, the DNA is TGTGCCAGCAGCCCTGGGACTAGCGGGCCCACAGATACGCAGTATTTT. Residues: CASSPGTSGPTDTQYF.

J is TRBJ2-3 and V is TRBV6-1, with 9 nucleotides matching TRBD2. V trimming: 1 base; J trimming: 4 bases; junction bases outside the gene matches: 3. The CDR3 is made up of 15 amino acids. The germline V gene encodes CDR1 MNHNS and CDR2 SASEGT. The CDR3 reads CASSEGGGEPDTQYF. The CDR3 coding sequence is TGTGCCAGCAGTGAAGGCGGGGGGGAACCAGATACGCAGTATTTT.

The gene calls are TRBV25-1 and TRBJ1-5; no clear D gene. The CDR3 loop spans 13 amino acids. CDR1 and CDR2 (germline): MGHDK, SYGVNS. V was shortened by 8 bases and J by 4 bases, with 12 bases between the two germline ends. CDR3 sequence (DNA): TGTGCCAGCCGGGCGGGCCTAAATCAGCCCCAGCATTTT. Residues: CASRAGLNQPQHF.